These T cell receptor delta chains were read from a single sample in a study of DNA immune sequencing with unique molecular identifiers. TCRdb re-processed the multiplex PCR reads using CATT. The table records 4,000 to 6,000 delta-chain clones, around 12% of them present only once. Sequenced material: gamma-delta T cells enriched from blood buffy coat, or unenriched PBMCs (not recorded which). These receptors all come from a human donor in good health. Both conserved end residues are trimmed from each CDR3. Only some rows state a clone size, as once, few, many or a class for expanded clones.

clone_size: -; v_call: TRDV2; cdr3_aa: ACEPLGGGYPTDKLI
clone_size: medium-sized; v_call: TRAV38-2/DV8; cdr3_aa: AYRNPYYWGKTYTDKLI
clone_size: medium-sized; v_call: TRAV38-2/DV8; cdr3_aa: AYRGSTLPFRAHTDKLI
clone_size: many; v_call: TRDV2; cdr3_aa: ACDTLGATGTDKLI
clone_size: many; v_call: TRDV2; cdr3_aa: ACDTILPGGYAVSTDKLI
clone_size: many; v_call: TRAV38-2/DV8; cdr3_aa: AYRSAGGGPIDKLI
clone_size: -; v_call: TRDV2; cdr3_aa: ACDTGDTYTDKLI
clone_size: many; v_call: TRDV2; cdr3_aa: ACDVTGGLYTDKLI
clone_size: hyperexpanded; v_call: TRDV2; cdr3_aa: ACDKVGDTDKLI
clone_size: many; v_call: TRDV2; cdr3_aa: ACDVLGDTGTDKLI
clone_size: few; v_call: TRDV3; cdr3_aa: AFTVPDGLSDSKKYTDKLI
clone_size: many; v_call: TRDV2; cdr3_aa: ACDKVLGESSWDTRQMF
clone_size: medium-sized; v_call: TRDV2; cdr3_aa: ACDPWGNTDKLI
clone_size: large; v_call: TRDV2; cdr3_aa: ACDPLMGETAGTDKLI
clone_size: many; v_call: TRDV2; cdr3_aa: ACDILLLGDTASPDKLI
clone_size: few; v_call: TRDV1; cdr3_aa: ALGELRANSLPPGYTDKLI
clone_size: medium-sized; v_call: TRDV2; cdr3_aa: ACDTSTGGYPYTDKLI
clone_size: many; v_call: TRDV2; cdr3_aa: ACDTENYWGSLTDKLI
clone_size: few; v_call: TRDV3; cdr3_aa: ALVPSDWGGYTDKLI
clone_size: many; v_call: TRDV2; cdr3_aa: ACDTVSGGLDADKLI
clone_size: many; v_call: TRDV2; cdr3_aa: ACDTVPPALRPGTGGHTDKLI
clone_size: large; v_call: TRDV2; cdr3_aa: ACDTGTRQMF
clone_size: many; v_call: TRDV2; cdr3_aa: ACETMGDTHTDKLI
clone_size: few; v_call: TRDV2; cdr3_aa: ACDRLGENKLI
clone_size: few; v_call: TRDV2; cdr3_aa: ACDSIASAASSYGGAQLI
clone_size: many; v_call: TRDV2; cdr3_aa: ACDTPWGIPSTDKLI
clone_size: -; v_call: TRDV1; cdr3_aa: ALGEQRGRGTDKLI
clone_size: -; v_call: TRDV1; cdr3_aa: ALGELDRQHGSGWWGILMGYTDKLI
clone_size: few; v_call: TRDV1; cdr3_aa: ALGEFYGSKLI
clone_size: medium-sized; v_call: TRAV38-2/DV8; cdr3_aa: AYRSLNLPAPNWGIRYYTDKLI
clone_size: many; v_call: TRDV2; cdr3_aa: ACDPTRTGGPLTYTDKLI
clone_size: many; v_call: TRDV2; cdr3_aa: ACDTVAAGGEYTDKLI
clone_size: -; v_call: TRDV2; cdr3_aa: ACDVLGNTRDFTVKLI
clone_size: -; v_call: TRDV2; cdr3_aa: ACDLLGDNETDKLI
clone_size: medium-sized; v_call: TRDV2; cdr3_aa: ACDSLLGAKTDKLI
clone_size: -; v_call: TRDV1; cdr3_aa: ALTFPWGIRKLI
clone_size: few; v_call: TRDV2; cdr3_aa: AWAGKPWGTRPLI
clone_size: medium-sized; v_call: TRDV2; cdr3_aa: ACDMAGGSGTDKLI
clone_size: -; v_call: TRDV2; cdr3_aa: ACDRRAGYPYWVTTDKLI
clone_size: medium-sized; v_call: TRDV2; cdr3_aa: ACDTVLGSSWDTRQMF
clone_size: few; v_call: TRDV3; cdr3_aa: AEEPPGTGGYDTDKLI
clone_size: -; v_call: TRDV1; cdr3_aa: ALGERPLLGADKLI
clone_size: medium-sized; v_call: TRDV1; cdr3_aa: ALGELTTTLRSILGEAYTDKLI
clone_size: many; v_call: TRDV2; cdr3_aa: ACDPPGGSWDTRQMF
clone_size: medium-sized; v_call: TRDV2; cdr3_aa: ACDTGLALVAQLF
clone_size: many; v_call: TRDV1; cdr3_aa: ALGGIHHKLI
clone_size: -; v_call: TRDV2; cdr3_aa: ARRLGPPWGTDKLI
clone_size: few; v_call: TRAV29/DV5; cdr3_aa: AASVPTRWGTNKLI
clone_size: -; v_call: TRDV2; cdr3_aa: ACDSLFPTSVGDPDKLI
clone_size: many; v_call: TRDV2; cdr3_aa: ACTPCSGDSADKLI
clone_size: many; v_call: TRDV2; cdr3_aa: ACDAILGDKGKRWLI
clone_size: many; v_call: TRDV2; cdr3_aa: ACDTPLGKLI
clone_size: many; v_call: TRAV38-2/DV8; cdr3_aa: AYRSAGYLRRLGPFDKLI
clone_size: medium-sized; v_call: TRDV2; cdr3_aa: ACDRLGEYTDKLI
clone_size: -; v_call: TRAV29/DV5; cdr3_aa: AAIPAWGPADKLI
clone_size: many; v_call: TRDV2; cdr3_aa: ACDPVLGAPSTDKLI
clone_size: -; v_call: TRDV2; cdr3_aa: ACDTLEGGIPQGGAQLF
clone_size: many; v_call: TRDV3; cdr3_aa: AFNLSPLDWGAYTDKLI